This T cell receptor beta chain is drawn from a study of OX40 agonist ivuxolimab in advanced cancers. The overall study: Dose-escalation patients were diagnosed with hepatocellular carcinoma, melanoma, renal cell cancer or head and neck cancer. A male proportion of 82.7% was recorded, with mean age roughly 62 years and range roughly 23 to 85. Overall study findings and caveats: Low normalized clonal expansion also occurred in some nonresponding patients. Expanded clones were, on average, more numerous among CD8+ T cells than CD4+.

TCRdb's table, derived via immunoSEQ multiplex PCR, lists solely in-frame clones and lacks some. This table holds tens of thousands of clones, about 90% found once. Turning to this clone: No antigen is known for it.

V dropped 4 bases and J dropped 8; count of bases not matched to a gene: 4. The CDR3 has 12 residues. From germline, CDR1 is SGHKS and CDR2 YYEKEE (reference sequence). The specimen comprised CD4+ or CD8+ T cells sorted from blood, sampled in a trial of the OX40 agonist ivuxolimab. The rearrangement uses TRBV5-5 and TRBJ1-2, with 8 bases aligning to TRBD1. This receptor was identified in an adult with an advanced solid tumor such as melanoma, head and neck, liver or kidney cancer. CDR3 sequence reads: CASSLWTGGYTF. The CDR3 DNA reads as TGTGCCAGCAGCCTATGGACAGGGGGCTACACCTTC.